The 27 T cell receptor beta chains below were found in one sample sequenced in a study of graft-versus-host responses after intestinal transplantation. TCRdb's copy holds only in-frame clones and misses some; the assay was immunoSEQ multiplex PCR. The data contain about 90,000 clones, less than 90% of them singletons. Their antigen targets remain unknown. The material sequenced was unstimulated CD8+ T cells sorted from spleen or lymph node cells, taken before intestinal transplant. These receptor sequences come from a human donor who received an intestinal transplant.

The V and J genes are TRBV18 and TRBJ2-5; TRBD2 is a possible D gene (5 bases). The CDR3 sequence is 15 residues long. V lost 4 bases to trimming and J lost 2 bases, with 14 bases between them. The germline CDR1 and CDR2 sequences are KGHSH and LQKENI. CDR3 DNA: TGTGCCAGCTCACAGGGAGTTGGGGAACAAGAGACCCAGTACTTC. Translation: CASSQGVGEQETQYF.

CDR3 bases: TGCGCCAGCATGGGGGACAGGGACTACGAGCAGTACTTC. It is translated as CASMGDRDYEQYF. The gene calls are TRBV5-1 and TRBJ2-5, with 9 bases fitting TRBD1. TRBJ2-7 explains the end of the DNA better; the J call may be wrong. The CDR3 length is 13 residues. Per the germline V gene, CDR1 is SGHRS and CDR2 is YFSETQ.

This chain connects TRBV4-1 to TRBJ2-1; the D gene could be TRBD1 or TRBD2 (6 bases each). Germline-derived CDR1 and CDR2 are MGHRA and YSYEKL. CDR3 length equals 15 residues. V was trimmed by 5 bases and J by 5 bases, leaving 16 bases between them. This CDR3 is CASSTPGAGHNEQFF. CDR3 in DNA: TGCGCCAGCAGCACCCCAGGGGCGGGGCACAATGAGCAGTTCTTC.

The V call is TRBV27, the J call TRBJ2-6; D may be TRBD2 (5 bases). The CDR3 length is 15 residues. With 1 base removed from V and 2 bases from J, the gap between germline ends came to 6 bases. Germline V gene sequence: CDR1 MNHEY, CDR2 SMNVEV (reference sequence). The CDR3 region has the DNA TGTGCCAGCAGTTTATGGGGAGCTGGGGCCAACGTCCTGACTTTC. Protein product: CASSLWGAGANVLTF.

The chain joins TRBV11-2 to TRBJ2-7; 9 positions agree with TRBD2. The germline V gene encodes CDR1 SGHAT and CDR2 FQNNGV. This CDR3 is built from 16 residues. The ends lost 1 base at V and 4 bases at J; junction bases unmatched: 8. The CDR3 DNA sequence: TGTGCCAGCAGCTTAGCCTATAGCGGGAGTTGGTACGAGCAGTACTTC. This gives the protein CASSLAYSGSWYEQYF.

The V call is TRBV27, the J call TRBJ1-1; a possible D gene is TRBD1 (6 bases). The germline V and J ends were trimmed by 3 bases and 5 bases, with 10 bases remaining between them. Looked up from germline, CDR1 is MNHEY and CDR2 is SMNVEV (reference sequence). The CDR3 runs to 13 residues. This chain's CDR3 is CASSFGGGTEAFF. In nucleotides, the CDR3 is TGTGCCAGCAGTTTTGGGGGCGGTACTGAAGCTTTCTTT.

The chain employs TRBV27 and TRBJ1-6; TRBD1 is a possible D gene (5 bases). Germline CDR1 reads MNHEY; CDR2 reads SMNVEV (reference sequence). This CDR3 region has 14 residues. V gave up 3 bases and J gave up 7 bases, with 10 bases separating them. The CDR3 spells CASSFSGGNSPLHF. The CDR3 bases are TGTGCCAGCAGTTTTTCGGGGGGGAATTCACCCCTCCACTTT.

This chain uses TRBV4-1 with TRBJ1-1, with D unresolved. V was trimmed by 1 base and J by 1 base, leaving 7 bases between them. CDR3 length equals 14 residues. Germline-derived CDR1 and CDR2 are MGHRA and YSYEKL. CDR3: CASSQVSENTEAFF. In DNA, the CDR3 is TGCGCCAGCAGCCAAGTATCAGAGAACACTGAAGCTTTCTTT.

The V call is TRBV5-4, the J call TRBJ2-7; 7 bases align to TRBD1. CDR1 and CDR2 from the germline V gene are SGHNT and YYREEE (reference sequence). V dropped 4 bases and J dropped 1; count of bases not matched to a gene: 5. CDR3 length: 14 amino acids. CDR3 coding DNA: TGTGCCAGCAGCCAGCTGGACAGGTCCTACGAGCAGTACTTC. This codes for CASSQLDRSYEQYF.

The rearrangement joins TRBV4-1 to TRBJ2-1; D unclear. V gave up 4 bases and J gave up 2 bases, with 12 bases separating them. This CDR3 region has 15 residues. Per the germline V gene, CDR1 is MGHRA and CDR2 is YSYEKL. CDR3 residues: CASSRKQWTYNEQFF. The CDR3 nucleotides read TGCGCCAGCAGCCGCAAGCAATGGACCTACAATGAGCAGTTCTTC.

The rearrangement uses TRBV6-1 and TRBJ2-3; D may be TRBD2 (6 bases). The germline V gene encodes CDR1 MNHNS and CDR2 SASEGT. The CDR3 totals 18 residues. Trimming took off 1 base at V and 6 bases at J, with 23 bases between the two ends. The CDR3 reads CASSEEQERLVFFDTQYF. The CDR3 DNA is TGTGCCAGCAGTGAAGAACAAGAAAGACTAGTTTTTTTCGATACGCAGTATTTT.

This clone was counted a few times. The chain couples TRBV27 to TRBJ2-7, with a possible D match to TRBD2 (6 bases). Trimming took 5 bases from V and 2 from J, leaving 13 bases between them. This CDR3 has 14 residues. Per the germline V gene, CDR1 is MNHEY and CDR2 is SMNVEV (reference sequence). CDR3 nucleotides: TGTGCCAGCAGTCTGCGGGGCTCAACCTACGAGCAGTACTTC. It codes for CASSLRGSTYEQYF.

This sequence joins TRBV6-1 and TRBJ1-5, with no clear D. Germline values: CDR1 MNHNS, CDR2 SASEGT. Trimming cost V 2 bases and J 4 bases, with 12 bases left between them. The length of the CDR3 is 15 residues. CDR3 DNA sequence: TGTGCCAGCAGTGAATGGGGAAACGGAAATCAGCCCCAGCATTTT. The encoded protein is CASSEWGNGNQPQHF.

The chain combines TRBV19 with TRBJ2-7; tentatively, D is TRBD1 (5 bases). Trimming pared 7 bases from V and 2 bases from J, leaving 15 bases between. Looked up from germline, CDR1 is LNHDA and CDR2 is SQIVND (reference sequence). The CDR3 is 14 residues long. CDR3 nucleotide sequence: TGTGCCAGTACCCAAAAGGGGTACCCCTACGAGCAGTACTTC. It translates to CASTQKGYPYEQYF.

This chain uses TRBV5-4 with TRBJ2-7; 11 nucleotides agree with TRBD2. CDR1 is SGHNT and CDR2 is YYREEE in the germline V gene (reference sequence). The CDR3 has 15 residues. V dropped 2 bases and J dropped 1; count of bases not matched to a gene: 2. The CDR3 reads CASSLGTSGSYEQYF. The CDR3 region has the DNA TGTGCCAGCAGCTTAGGGACTAGCGGATCCTACGAGCAGTACTTC. The whole variable domain, filled in from reference TRBV5-4 and TRBJ2-7, reads ETGVTQSPTHLIKTRGQQVTLRCSSQSGHNTVSWYQQALGQGPQFIFQYYREEENGRGNFPPRFSGLQFPNYSSELNVNALELDDSALYLCASSLGTSGSYEQYFGPGTRLTVT.

J is TRBJ2-4 and V is TRBV5-4, with D perhaps TRBD1 (6 bases). Deletions cut 4 bases from V and 2 bases from J, with 13 bases between. The germline gives CDR1 SGHNT, CDR2 YYREEE (reference sequence). The CDR3 is made up of 15 amino acids. The CDR3 region is CASSTQGQPKNIQYF. CDR3 nucleotides: TGTGCCAGCAGCACCCAAGGACAGCCCAAAAACATTCAGTACTTC. Variable domain in full (rest from reference TRBV5-4 and TRBJ2-4): ETGVTQSPTHLIKTRGQQVTLRCSSQSGHNTVSWYQQALGQGPQFIFQYYREEENGRGNFPPRFSGLQFPNYSSELNVNALELDDSALYLCASSTQGQPKNIQYFGAGTRLSVL.

The genes are TRBV28 and TRBJ2-5, with 7 bases that match TRBD2. The CDR3 length is 14 residues. J lost 4 bases, V lost 3 bases, and 5 bases had no gene match. The germline CDR1 and CDR2 sequences are MDHEN and SYDVKM. CDR3 nucleotides: TGTGCCAGCAGTTTTCGATGGGAGGGAGAGACCCAGTACTTC. Its protein product is CASSFRWEGETQYF. Full variable domain (outside the CDR3, taken from reference TRBV28 and TRBJ2-5): DVKVTQSSRYLVKRTGEKVFLECVQDMDHENMFWYRQDPGLGLRLIYFSYDVKMKEKGDIPEGYSVSREKKERFSLILESASTNQTSMYLCASSFRWEGETQYFGPGTRLLVL.

The chain links TRBV5-1 to TRBJ2-7, with D hard to call. This CDR3 is 12 amino acids long. CDR1 and CDR2 from the germline V gene are SGHRS and YFSETQ. Trimming took off 0 bases at V and 7 bases at J, with 8 bases between the two ends. CDR3 residues: CASSLDGAEQYF. CDR3 DNA: TGCGCCAGCAGCTTGGATGGAGCTGAGCAGTACTTC. Full variable domain (missing parts from reference TRBV5-1 and TRBJ2-7): KAGVTQTPRYLIKTRGQQVTLSCSPISGHRSVSWYQQTPGQGLQFLFEYFSETQRNKGNFPGRFSGRQFSNSRSEMNVSTLELGDSALYLCASSLDGAEQYFGPGTRLTVT.

CDR3 in amino acids: CAVQTGRVTEAFF. The DNA of the CDR3 is TGTGCCGTCCAGACTGGTAGAGTCACTGAAGCTTTCTTT. The chain links TRBV6-5 to TRBJ1-1; D unclear. Deletions cut 11 bases from V and 4 bases from J, with 17 bases between. Germline lookup yields CDR1 MNHEY and CDR2 SVGAGI. CDR3 length equals 13 residues.

The chain couples TRBV9 to TRBJ2-7, with 8 bases aligning to TRBD2. The germline V gene encodes CDR1 SGDLS and CDR2 YYNGEE. Losses at the gene ends were 3 bases for V and 0 bases for J; bases not matched to a gene: 2. The CDR3 runs to 14 residues. This CDR3 is CASSAGTSSYEQYF. CDR3 sequence (DNA): TGTGCCAGCAGCGCCGGGACTAGCTCCTACGAGCAGTACTTC.

The V gene is TRBV6-5, the J gene TRBJ2-7; 11 bases line up with TRBD1. V lost 6 bases, J lost 2 bases, and 6 bases stayed unmatched. The CDR3 has 15 residues. Germline V gene data show CDR1 as MNHEY and CDR2 as SVGAGI. The CDR3 nucleotides read TGTGCCAGCAGCTCGGGACAGGGGGGGGCCTACGAGCAGTACTTC. This codes for CASSSGQGGAYEQYF.

This rearrangement joins TRBV7-6 to TRBJ1-2; D ambiguous. The CDR3 has 13 amino acids. The V and J ends lost 5 bases and 5 bases respectively, with 12 bases between them. The V gene's germline CDR1 is SGHVS and CDR2 FNYEAQ. The chain's CDR3 is CASSPSEKYGYTF. CDR3 nucleotides: TGTGCCAGCAGCCCTAGCGAAAAGTATGGCTACACCTTC.

The genes are TRBV5-1 and TRBJ1-2; D is uncertain. Germline-derived CDR1 and CDR2 are SGHRS and YFSETQ. The CDR3 loop spans 14 amino acids. V was trimmed by 0 bases and J by 4 bases, leaving 10 bases between them. CDR3 amino acids: CASSLVTAPYGYTF. In DNA, the CDR3 is TGCGCCAGCAGCTTGGTAACAGCTCCCTATGGCTACACCTTC. The whole variable domain, remainder taken from reference TRBV5-1 and TRBJ1-2, is KAGVTQTPRYLIKTRGQQVTLSCSPISGHRSVSWYQQTPGQGLQFLFEYFSETQRNKGNFPGRFSGRQFSNSRSEMNVSTLELGDSALYLCASSLVTAPYGYTFGSGTRLTVV.

This clone was found a few times. The rearrangement uses TRBV9 and TRBJ1-1; a possible D gene is TRBD1 (5 bases). Germline V gene data show CDR1 as SGDLS and CDR2 as YYNGEE. The ends were cut back, 3 bases at V and 1 base at J, with 16 bases in the middle. The CDR3 totals 16 residues. CDR3 loop: CASSAGGGRRNTEAFF. DNA for the CDR3: TGTGCCAGCAGCGCTGGGGGGGGACGGAGGAACACTGAAGCTTTCTTT.

This chain links TRBV6-1 with TRBJ2-7; tentatively, D is TRBD1 (5 bases). The CDR3 runs to 14 residues. CDR1 is MNHNS and CDR2 is SASEGT in the germline V gene. V was pared by 9 bases and J by 6 bases, with 21 bases between. The CDR3 spells CASQGNEGPAEQYF. CDR3 nucleotide sequence: TGTGCCAGTCAGGGAAACGAAGGGCCAGCCGAGCAGTACTTC.

This clone has a single count. The chain recombines TRBV5-1 with TRBJ2-2; the D is unclear. Germline-derived CDR1 and CDR2 are SGHRS and YFSETQ. Deletions cut 0 bases from V and 3 bases from J, with 6 bases between. CDR3 size: 14 residues. The CDR3, as DNA: TGCGCCAGCAGCTTGGGACCGTACACCGGGGAGCTGTTTTTT. It yields the protein CASSLGPYTGELFF.

This chain connects TRBV10-3 to TRBJ1-5; D unclear. The CDR3 has 13 amino acids. V shed 1 base and J shed 4 bases, with 5 bases lying between them. Per germline, CDR1 ENHRY and CDR2 SYGVKD. The DNA for the CDR3 is TGTGCCATCAGTGAGTTCAGGAATCAGCCCCAGCATTTT. Amino acids: CAISEFRNQPQHF.